These 16 T cell receptor beta chains were sequenced from one sample in a study of shared clonotypes between healthy human individuals. CD45RO-negative, CCR7-selected cells formed the naive CD8 fraction, which excluded terminally differentiated effector memory CD45RA+ cells. Assay: immunoSEQ multiplex PCR; the TCRdb copy retains only in-frame clones and omits some. The sample lists about 2.2 million clones, about 92% occurring once. Source material: naive CD8+ T cells from PBMCs. The receptor source for this set is a man between 18 and 35 years old in good health. Some clones in this sample may be carry-over from other donors' samples.

This clone was counted a single time. A far larger clone is off by one base, so a read error is likely. Additional DNA sequences in this sample encode the identical CDR3. This sequence joins TRBV7-2 and TRBJ2-1; either TRBD1 or TRBD2 may supply D (5 bases each). The CDR3 has 12 amino acids. The V end lost 3 bases, the J end lost 6 bases, and 6 bases lay between the germline ends. The germline gives CDR1 SGHTA, CDR2 FQGNSA. The chain's CDR3 is CASSLRGNEQFF. The CDR3 DNA reads TGTGCCAGCAGCTTGAGGGGCAATGAGCAGTTCTTC. Combining the CDR3 with reference TRBV7-2 and TRBJ2-1 gives the whole variable domain GAGVSQSPSNKVTEKGKDVELRCDPISGHTALYWYRQSLGQGLEFLIYFQGNSAPDKSGLPSDRFSAERTGGSVSTLTIQRTQQEDSAVYLCASSLRGNEQFFGPGTRLTVL.

For this clone: The identical CDR3 is also encoded by other nucleotide sequences in the sample. The gene calls are TRBV27 and TRBJ2-7; 8 nucleotides align to TRBD2. The junction had 5 bases not matched to a gene; V was cut back by 0 bases and J by 4 bases. Germline V gene lookup returns CDR1 MNHEY and CDR2 SMNVEV (reference sequence). CDR3 length: 15 amino acids. The CDR3 nucleotides read TGTGCCAGCAGTTTATCAGCGGGAGAGGTATACGAGCAGTACTTC. It yields the protein CASSLSAGEVYEQYF.

This sequence joins TRBV13 and TRBJ2-7; no reliable D call. The CDR3 length is 14 residues. CDR1 is PRHDT, CDR2 FYEKMQ, per germline (reference sequence). V was trimmed by 7 bases and J by 0 bases, leaving 13 bases between them. CDR3 DNA: TGTGCCAGCACCAACCGAGACCTCTCCTACGAGCAGTACTTC. This sequence encodes CASTNRDLSYEQYF.

V gene TRBV4-2 combines with J gene TRBJ1-6; D not resolved. Germline loops: CDR1 LGHNA, CDR2 YNFKEQ. CDR3 size: 15 residues. Between the trimmed V and J ends, which lost 1 base and 7 bases, there was a span of 11 bases. The CDR3 bases are TGTGCCAGCAGCCAAGGTCAGCGCCAAAATTCACCCCTCCACTTT. This gives the protein CASSQGQRQNSPLHF.

The gene calls are TRBV7-8 and TRBJ2-7; TRBD2 matches 7 bases. With 5 bases clipped from V and 6 bases from J, the junction kept 7 bases outside the gene matches. The CDR3 extends over 13 amino acids. The germline V gene has CDR1 SGHVS and CDR2 FQNEAQ. The CDR3 bases are TGTGCCAGCAGCCCTAGCGGTGGGTCCGAGCAGTACTTC. This sequence encodes CASSPSGGSEQYF.

This chain uses TRBV5-6 with TRBJ1-3, with D perhaps matching TRBD1 (6 bases). CDR1 and CDR2 (germline): SGHDT, YYEEEE. The V and J ends lost 0 bases and 3 bases respectively, with 7 bases between them. The CDR3 contains 14 residues. The CDR3 reads CASSLDRVGNTIYF. The CDR3 DNA reads TGTGCCAGCAGCTTGGACAGGGTTGGAAACACCATATATTTT.

Remarks on this clone: Other DNA sequences in this sample translate to the same CDR3. This chain connects TRBV5-1 to TRBJ2-7, with D possibly TRBD2 on 5 matching bases. Trimming shortened V by 0 bases and J by 0 bases, and 7 bases separated the two germline ends. The germline V gene encodes CDR1 SGHRS and CDR2 YFSETQ. This CDR3 spans 14 amino acids. CDR3 protein: CASSLAGLSYEQYF. The DNA of the CDR3 is TGCGCCAGCAGCTTGGCCGGACTCTCCTACGAGCAGTACTTC.

This clone was detected only once. Other DNA sequences within the sample encode an identical CDR3. This chain uses TRBV19 with TRBJ2-7, with TRBD2 matching over 8 bases. The ends lost 5 bases at V and 3 bases at J; junction bases unmatched: 6. The CDR3 consists of 14 residues. Germline V gene data show CDR1 as LNHDA and CDR2 as SQIVND (reference sequence). CDR3 in DNA: TGTGCCAGTAGTTCGGGGACTAGTGGCTACGAGCAGTACTTC. It encodes CASSSGTSGYEQYF.

The V and J genes are TRBV6-6 and TRBJ1-4; D unclear. V dropped 4 bases and J dropped 4 bases, with 10 bases sitting between them. Germline lookup yields CDR1 MNHNY and CDR2 SVGAGI (reference sequence). The CDR3 spans 14 residues. The CDR3 loop reads CASSSSTFNEKLFF. The CDR3 nucleotides are TGTGCCAGCAGTTCCTCGACCTTTAATGAAAAACTGTTTTTT.

The chain couples TRBV27 to TRBJ2-1; 8 bases are shared with TRBD1. Germline-derived CDR1 and CDR2 are MNHEY and SMNVEV (reference sequence). Trimming took 1 base from V and 5 from J; bases not matched to a gene: 10. The CDR3 loop spans 17 amino acids. CDR3 bases: TGTGCCAGCAGTTTATACGCGTGGACAGGGTACAACAATGAGCAGTTCTTC. It encodes CASSLYAWTGYNNEQFF.

The chain recombines TRBV6-6 with TRBJ2-3; a possible D gene is TRBD2 (5 bases). Per germline, CDR1 MNHNY and CDR2 SVGAGI (reference sequence). The CDR3 length is 16 residues. V gave up 7 bases and J gave up 1 base, with 18 bases separating them. Here the CDR3 DNA reads TGTGCCAGCACCCCAGGTAGGAGGCTGGGCACAGATACGCAGTATTTT. Encoded protein: CASTPGRRLGTDTQYF.

The rearrangement joins TRBV4-3 to TRBJ2-1; TRBD2 matches 7 bases. In germline, CDR1 is LGHNA, CDR2 YSLEER. The CDR3 runs to 18 residues. The J segment lost 5 bases and the V segment lost 0 bases, leaving 13 bases of the junction unmatched. For the CDR3, the DNA is TGCGCCAGCAGCCAAGATTCAGGGCCTCGGGACTACAACAATGAGCAGTTCTTC. As protein: CASSQDSGPRDYNNEQFF.

The V call is TRBV6-5, the J call TRBJ2-7; possibly TRBD2 for D (6 bases). V dropped 7 bases and J dropped 2 bases, with 12 bases sitting between them. Per the germline V gene, CDR1 is MNHEY and CDR2 is SVGAGI. CDR3 length equals 13 residues. In DNA, the CDR3 is TGTGCCAGCAAAAACGTAGCGGCCTACGAGCAGTACTTC. As protein: CASKNVAAYEQYF.

This chain joins TRBV5-1 and TRBJ2-1; tentative D call: TRBD2 (5 bases). The CDR3 runs 15 residues. V lost 0 bases, J lost 6 bases, and 13 bases lay in between. Germline assignment: CDR1 SGHRS and CDR2 YFSETQ. CDR3 coding DNA: TGCGCCAGCAGCTTGGCGGGGAATAAACTCAATGAGCAGTTCTTC. Its translation is CASSLAGNKLNEQFF. Variable domain in full (rest from reference TRBV5-1 and TRBJ2-1): KAGVTQTPRYLIKTRGQQVTLSCSPISGHRSVSWYQQTPGQGLQFLFEYFSETQRNKGNFPGRFSGRQFSNSRSEMNVSTLELGDSALYLCASSLAGNKLNEQFFGPGTRLTVL.

In its sample, this clone was seen once. J is TRBJ2-3 and V is TRBV7-9, with a possible D match to TRBD1 (6 bases). Germline V gives CDR1 SEHNR, CDR2 FQNEAQ (reference sequence). The CDR3 has 17 amino acids. Trimming stripped 10 bases from V and 4 bases from J, with 27 bases between. In DNA form, the CDR3 reads TGTGCCATTCTATCCCCCGGGCGCAGGGGCTATGCAGATACGCAGTATTTT. Protein sequence: CAILSPGRRGYADTQYF.

This chain connects TRBV28 to TRBJ2-5; 8 bases are a match to TRBD1. The CDR3 extends over 14 amino acids. The V gene end was trimmed by 2 bases and the J gene end by 2 bases; junction bases not matched to a gene: 1. Per the germline V gene, CDR1 is MDHEN and CDR2 is SYDVKM. The CDR3 DNA is TGTGCCAGCAGTTTAGACAGGGGACAAGAGACCCAGTACTTC. Translating it yields CASSLDRGQETQYF.